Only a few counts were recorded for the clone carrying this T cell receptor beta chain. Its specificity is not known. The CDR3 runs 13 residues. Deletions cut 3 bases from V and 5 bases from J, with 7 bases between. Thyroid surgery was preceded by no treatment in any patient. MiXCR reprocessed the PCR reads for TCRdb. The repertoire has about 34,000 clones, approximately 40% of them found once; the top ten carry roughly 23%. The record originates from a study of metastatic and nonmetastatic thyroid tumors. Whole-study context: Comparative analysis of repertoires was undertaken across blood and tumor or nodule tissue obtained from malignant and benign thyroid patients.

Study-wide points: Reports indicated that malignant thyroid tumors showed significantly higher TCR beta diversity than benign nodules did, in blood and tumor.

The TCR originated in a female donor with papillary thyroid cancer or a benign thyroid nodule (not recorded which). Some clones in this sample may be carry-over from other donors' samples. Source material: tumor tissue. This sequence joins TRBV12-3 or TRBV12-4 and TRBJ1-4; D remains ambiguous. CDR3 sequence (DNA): TGTGCCAGCAGTTTCGTCTTGAATGAAAAACTGTTTTTT. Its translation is CASSFVLNEKLFF.